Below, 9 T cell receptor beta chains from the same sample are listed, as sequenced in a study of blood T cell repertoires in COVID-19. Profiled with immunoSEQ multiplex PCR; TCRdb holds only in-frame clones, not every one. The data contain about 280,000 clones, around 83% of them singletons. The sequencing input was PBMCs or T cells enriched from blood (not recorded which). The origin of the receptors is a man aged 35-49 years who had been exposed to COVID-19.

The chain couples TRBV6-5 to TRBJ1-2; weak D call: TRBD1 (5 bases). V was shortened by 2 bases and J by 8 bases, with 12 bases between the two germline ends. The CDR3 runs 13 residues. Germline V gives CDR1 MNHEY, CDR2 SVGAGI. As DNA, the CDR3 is TGTGCCAGCAGTTACCCGGCTGGGGGGGGCTACACCTTC. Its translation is CASSYPAGGGYTF.

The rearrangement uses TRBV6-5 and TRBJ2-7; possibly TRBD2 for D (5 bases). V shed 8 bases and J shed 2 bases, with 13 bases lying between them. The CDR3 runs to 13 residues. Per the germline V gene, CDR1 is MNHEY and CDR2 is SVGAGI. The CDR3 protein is CASSGVRAYEQYF. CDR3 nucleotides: TGTGCCAGCTCCGGGGTCCGAGCCTACGAGCAGTACTTC.

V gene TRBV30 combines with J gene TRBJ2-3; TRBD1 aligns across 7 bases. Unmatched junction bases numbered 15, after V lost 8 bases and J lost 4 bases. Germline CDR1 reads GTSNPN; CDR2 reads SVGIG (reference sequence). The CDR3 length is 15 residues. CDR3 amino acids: CARQPTGYRADTQYF. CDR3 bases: TGTGCCCGACAACCGACAGGGTACAGGGCAGATACGCAGTATTTT.

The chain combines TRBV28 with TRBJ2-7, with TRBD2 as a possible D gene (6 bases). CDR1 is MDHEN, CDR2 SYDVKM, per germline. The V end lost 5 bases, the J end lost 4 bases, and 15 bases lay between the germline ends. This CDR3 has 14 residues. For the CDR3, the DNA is TGTGCCAGCAGTCTCCGGGACTTTCGATACGAGCAGTACTTC. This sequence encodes CASSLRDFRYEQYF.

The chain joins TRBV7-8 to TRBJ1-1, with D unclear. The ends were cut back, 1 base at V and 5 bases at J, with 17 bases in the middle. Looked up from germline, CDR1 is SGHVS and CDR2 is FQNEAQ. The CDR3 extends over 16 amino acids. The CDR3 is CASSLGGLVSSTEAFF. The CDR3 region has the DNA TGTGCCAGCAGCTTAGGCGGTTTAGTCAGTTCAACTGAAGCTTTCTTT.

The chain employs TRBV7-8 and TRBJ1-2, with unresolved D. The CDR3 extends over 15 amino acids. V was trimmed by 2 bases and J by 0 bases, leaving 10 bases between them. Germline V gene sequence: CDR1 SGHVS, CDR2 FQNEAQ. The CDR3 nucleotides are TGTGCCAGCAGCTTATCGGAGTCTTCTAACTATGGCTACACCTTC. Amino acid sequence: CASSLSESSNYGYTF. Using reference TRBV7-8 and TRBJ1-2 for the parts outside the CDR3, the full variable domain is GAGVSQSPRYKVAKRGQDVALRCDPISGHVSLFWYQQALGQGPEFLTYFQNEAQLDKSGLPSDRFFAERPEGSVSTLKIQRTQQEDSAVYLCASSLSESSNYGYTFGSGTRLTVV.

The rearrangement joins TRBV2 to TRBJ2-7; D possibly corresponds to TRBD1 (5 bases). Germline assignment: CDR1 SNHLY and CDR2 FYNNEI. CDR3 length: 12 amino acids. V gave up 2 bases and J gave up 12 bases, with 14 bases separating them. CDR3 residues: CASSETGHGRYF. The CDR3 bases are TGTGCCAGCAGTGAAACAGGTCATGGCAGGTACTTC.

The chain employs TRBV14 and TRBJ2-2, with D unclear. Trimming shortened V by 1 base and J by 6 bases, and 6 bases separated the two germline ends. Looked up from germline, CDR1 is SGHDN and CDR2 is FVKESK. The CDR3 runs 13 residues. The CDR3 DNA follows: TGTGCCAGCAGCCAAGCGCGGCCCGGGGAGCTGTTTTTT. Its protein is CASSQARPGELFF.

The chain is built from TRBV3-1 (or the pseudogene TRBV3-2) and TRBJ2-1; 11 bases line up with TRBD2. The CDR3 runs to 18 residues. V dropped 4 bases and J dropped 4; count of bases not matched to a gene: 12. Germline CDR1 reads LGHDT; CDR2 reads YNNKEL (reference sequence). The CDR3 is CASSLSTLRTSGYNEQFF. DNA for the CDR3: TGTGCCAGCAGCCTTTCCACCCTGAGGACTAGCGGGTACAATGAGCAGTTCTTC.